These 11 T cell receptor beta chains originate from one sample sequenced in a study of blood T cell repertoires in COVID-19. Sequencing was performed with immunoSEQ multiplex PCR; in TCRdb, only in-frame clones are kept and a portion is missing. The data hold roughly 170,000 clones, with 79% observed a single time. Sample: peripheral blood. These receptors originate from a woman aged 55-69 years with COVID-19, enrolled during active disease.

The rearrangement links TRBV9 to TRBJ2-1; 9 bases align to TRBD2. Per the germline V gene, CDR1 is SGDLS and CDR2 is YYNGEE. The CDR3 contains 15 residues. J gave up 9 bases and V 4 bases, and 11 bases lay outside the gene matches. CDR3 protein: CASSFRLADVTEQFF. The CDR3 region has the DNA TGTGCCAGCAGCTTCCGACTAGCGGACGTCACTGAGCAGTTCTTC.

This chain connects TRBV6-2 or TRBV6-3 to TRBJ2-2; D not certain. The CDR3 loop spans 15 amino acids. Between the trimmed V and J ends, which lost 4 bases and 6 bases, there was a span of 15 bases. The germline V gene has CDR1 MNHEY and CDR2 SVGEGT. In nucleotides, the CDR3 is TGTGCCAGCAGTTTGACACGACGCCTCCCCGGGGAGCTGTTTTTT. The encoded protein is CASSLTRRLPGELFF.

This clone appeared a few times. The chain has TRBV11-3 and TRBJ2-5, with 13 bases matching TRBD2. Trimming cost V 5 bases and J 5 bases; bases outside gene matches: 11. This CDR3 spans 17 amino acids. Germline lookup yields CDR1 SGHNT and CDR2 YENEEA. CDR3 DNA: TGTGCCAGCAGCCTCGGACTAGCGGGGGAGCAGAAGGAGACCCAGTACTTC. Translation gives CASSLGLAGEQKETQYF.

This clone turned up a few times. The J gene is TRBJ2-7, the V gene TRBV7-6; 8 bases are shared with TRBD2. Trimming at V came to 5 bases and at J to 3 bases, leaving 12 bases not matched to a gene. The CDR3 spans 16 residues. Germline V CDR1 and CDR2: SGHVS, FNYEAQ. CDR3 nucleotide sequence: TGTGCCAGCAGCCCCCTCCGCTTGCGGGAGGACTACGAGCAGTACTTC. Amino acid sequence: CASSPLRLREDYEQYF.

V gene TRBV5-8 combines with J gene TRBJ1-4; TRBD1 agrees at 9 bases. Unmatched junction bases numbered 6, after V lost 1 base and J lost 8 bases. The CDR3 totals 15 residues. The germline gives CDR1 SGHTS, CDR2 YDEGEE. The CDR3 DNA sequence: TGTGCCAGCAGCTTGCCGGGACAGGGTTTAGAAAAACTGTTTTTT. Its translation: CASSLPGQGLEKLFF.

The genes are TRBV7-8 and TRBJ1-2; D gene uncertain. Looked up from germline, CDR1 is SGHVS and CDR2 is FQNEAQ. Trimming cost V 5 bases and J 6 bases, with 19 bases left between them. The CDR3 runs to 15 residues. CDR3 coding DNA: TGTGCCAGCAGCCCTGTTCCGGGTACGTACGATGGCTACACCTTC. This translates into CASSPVPGTYDGYTF.

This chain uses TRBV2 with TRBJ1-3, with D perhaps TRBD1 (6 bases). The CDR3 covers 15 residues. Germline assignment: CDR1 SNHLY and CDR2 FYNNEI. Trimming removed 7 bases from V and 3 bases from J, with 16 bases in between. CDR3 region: CASTPGGLGGNTIYF. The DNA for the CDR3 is TGTGCCAGCACCCCGGGGGGGCTCGGTGGAAACACCATATATTTT.

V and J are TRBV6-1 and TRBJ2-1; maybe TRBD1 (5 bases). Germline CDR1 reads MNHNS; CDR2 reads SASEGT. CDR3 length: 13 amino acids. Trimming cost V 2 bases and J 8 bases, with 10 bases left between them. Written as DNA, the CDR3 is TGTGCCAGCAGTGAACAGGGTCGGGATGAGCAGTTCTTC. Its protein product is CASSEQGRDEQFF.

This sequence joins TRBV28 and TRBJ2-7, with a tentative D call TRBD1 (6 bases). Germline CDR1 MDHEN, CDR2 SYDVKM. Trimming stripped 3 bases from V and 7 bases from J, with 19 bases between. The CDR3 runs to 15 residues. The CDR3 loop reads CASSLRRQVVREQYV. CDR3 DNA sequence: TGTGCCAGCAGTTTGAGGAGACAGGTGGTTAGGGAGCAGTACGTC.

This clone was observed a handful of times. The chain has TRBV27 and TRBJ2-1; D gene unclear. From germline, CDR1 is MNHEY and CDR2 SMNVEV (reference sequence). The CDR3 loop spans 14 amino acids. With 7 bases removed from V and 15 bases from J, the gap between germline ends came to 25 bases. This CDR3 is CASTLSVPHNAWFF. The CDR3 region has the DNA TGTGCCAGCACCCTAAGCGTGCCTCACAATGCTTGGTTCTTC.

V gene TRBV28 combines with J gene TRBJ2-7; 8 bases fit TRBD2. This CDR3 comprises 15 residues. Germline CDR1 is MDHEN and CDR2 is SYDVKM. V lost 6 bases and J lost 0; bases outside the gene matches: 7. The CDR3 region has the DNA TGTGCCAGCAGCCCCGCGCTAGCGGGCTCCTACGAGCAGTACTTC. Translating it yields CASSPALAGSYEQYF.